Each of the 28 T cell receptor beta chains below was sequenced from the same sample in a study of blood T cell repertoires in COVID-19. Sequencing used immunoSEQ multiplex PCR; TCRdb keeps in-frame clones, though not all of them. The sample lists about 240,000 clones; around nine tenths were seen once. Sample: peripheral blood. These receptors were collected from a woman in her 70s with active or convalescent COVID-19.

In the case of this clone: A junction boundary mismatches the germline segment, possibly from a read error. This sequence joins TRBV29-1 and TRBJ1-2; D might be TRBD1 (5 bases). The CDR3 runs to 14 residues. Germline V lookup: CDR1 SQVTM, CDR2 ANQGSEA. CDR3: CSVEGEGGYYGYTF. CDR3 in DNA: TGCAGCGTGGAAGGGGAGGGAGGTTACTATGGCTACACCTTC.

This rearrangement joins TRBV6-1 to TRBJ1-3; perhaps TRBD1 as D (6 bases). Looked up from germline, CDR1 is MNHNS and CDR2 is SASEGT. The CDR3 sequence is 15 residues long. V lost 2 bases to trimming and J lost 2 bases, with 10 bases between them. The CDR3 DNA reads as TGTGCCAGCAGTGAATCTTGGGGGCCTGGAAACACCATATATTTT. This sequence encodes CASSESWGPGNTIYF.

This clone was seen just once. CDR3 DNA: TGTGCCAGCAGCTTGTCCGGGACAGGGCTCTCCGAGCAGTACTTC. Its protein product is CASSLSGTGLSEQYF. The V call is TRBV5-4, the J call TRBJ2-7, with TRBD1 matching over 9 bases. V gave up 1 base and J gave up 6 bases; unmatched junction bases: 8. This CDR3 is built from 15 residues. CDR1 is SGHNT and CDR2 is YYREEE in the germline V gene (reference sequence).

CDR3 protein: CASSPSRGGGYTF. The CDR3 DNA is TGTGCCAGCAGCCCTTCTCGAGGTGGAGGCTACACCTTC. The chain combines TRBV3-1 (or the pseudogene TRBV3-2) with TRBJ1-2; D unresolved. V was pared by 4 bases and J by 8 bases, with 14 bases between. Germline V CDR1 and CDR2: LGHDT, YNNKEL (reference sequence). The CDR3 has 13 residues.

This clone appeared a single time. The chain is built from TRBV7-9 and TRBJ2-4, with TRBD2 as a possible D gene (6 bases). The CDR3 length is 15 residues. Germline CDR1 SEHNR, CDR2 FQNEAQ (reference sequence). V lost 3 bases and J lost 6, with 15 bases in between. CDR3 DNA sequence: TGTGCCAGCAGCTTTCCGGAGGGTTCGAGAAACATTCAGTACTTC. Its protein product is CASSFPEGSRNIQYF. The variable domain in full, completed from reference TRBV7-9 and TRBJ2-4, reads DTGVSQNPRHKITKRGQNVTFRCDPISEHNRLYWYRQTLGQGPEFLTYFQNEAQLEKSRLLSDRFSAERPKGSFSTLEIQRTEQGDSAMYLCASSFPEGSRNIQYFGAGTRLSVL.

The CDR3 loop reads CASSQQGASSPLHF. CDR3 bases: TGTGCCAGCAGCCAACAGGGGGCTTCTTCACCCCTCCACTTT. The rearrangement uses TRBV3-1 (or the pseudogene TRBV3-2) and TRBJ1-6, with 8 nucleotides matching TRBD1. Germline values: CDR1 LGHDT, CDR2 YNNKEL (reference sequence). The CDR3 covers 14 residues. V dropped 2 bases and J dropped 9; count of bases not matched to a gene: 3.

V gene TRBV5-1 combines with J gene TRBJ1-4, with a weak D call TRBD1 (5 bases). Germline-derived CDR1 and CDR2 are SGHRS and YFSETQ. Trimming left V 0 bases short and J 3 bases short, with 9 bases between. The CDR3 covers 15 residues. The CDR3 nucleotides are TGCGCCAGCAGCTTGGCCCGACAGTCTAATGAAAAACTGTTTTTT. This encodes CASSLARQSNEKLFF.

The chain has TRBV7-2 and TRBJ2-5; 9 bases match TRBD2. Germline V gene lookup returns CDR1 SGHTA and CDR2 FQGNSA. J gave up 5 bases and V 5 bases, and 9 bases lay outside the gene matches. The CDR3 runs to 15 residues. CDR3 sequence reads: CASSPSGGRGETQYF. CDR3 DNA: TGTGCCAGCAGCCCGAGCGGGGGGCGGGGCGAGACCCAGTACTTC.

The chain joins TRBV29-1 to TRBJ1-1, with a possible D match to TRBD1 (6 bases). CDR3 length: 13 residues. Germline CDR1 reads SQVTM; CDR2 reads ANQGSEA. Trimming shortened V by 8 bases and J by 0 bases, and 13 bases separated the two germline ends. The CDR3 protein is CSSRTDMNTEAFF. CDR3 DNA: TGCAGCTCAAGGACAGACATGAACACTGAAGCTTTCTTT.

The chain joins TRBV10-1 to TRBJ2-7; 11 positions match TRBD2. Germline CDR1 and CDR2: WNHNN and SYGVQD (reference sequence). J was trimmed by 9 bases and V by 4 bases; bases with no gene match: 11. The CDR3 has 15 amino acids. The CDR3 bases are TGCGCCAGCAGTGGGTTTAGCGGGGGGGCTGTTGGGCAGTACTTC. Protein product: CASSGFSGGAVGQYF.

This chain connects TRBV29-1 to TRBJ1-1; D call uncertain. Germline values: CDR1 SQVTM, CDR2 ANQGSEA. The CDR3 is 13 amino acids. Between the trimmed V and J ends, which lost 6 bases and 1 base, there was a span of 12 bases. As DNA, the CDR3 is TGCAGCGTCTGGGTTGGAGGGAACACTGAAGCTTTCTTT. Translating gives CSVWVGGNTEAFF.

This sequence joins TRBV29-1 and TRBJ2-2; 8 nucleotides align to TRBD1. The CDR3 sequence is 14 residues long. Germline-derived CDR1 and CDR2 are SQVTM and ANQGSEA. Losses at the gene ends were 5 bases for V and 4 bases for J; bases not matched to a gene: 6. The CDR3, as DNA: TGCAGCGTTAGAGCAGGGGGCATCACCGGGGAGCTGTTTTTT. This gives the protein CSVRAGGITGELFF.

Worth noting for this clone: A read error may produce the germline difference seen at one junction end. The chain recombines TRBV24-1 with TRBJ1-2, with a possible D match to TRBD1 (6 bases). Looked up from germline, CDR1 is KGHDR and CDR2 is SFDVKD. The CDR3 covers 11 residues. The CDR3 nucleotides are TGTGCCACCAGTGATTCAGCAGGGACAAGCTTC. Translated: CATSDSAGTSF.

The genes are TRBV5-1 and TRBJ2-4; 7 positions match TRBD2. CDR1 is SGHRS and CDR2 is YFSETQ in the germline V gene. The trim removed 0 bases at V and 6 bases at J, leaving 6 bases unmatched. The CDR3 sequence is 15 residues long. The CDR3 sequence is CASSLEIGLGNIQYF. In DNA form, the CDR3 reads TGCGCCAGCAGCTTGGAGATCGGACTAGGAAACATTCAGTACTTC.

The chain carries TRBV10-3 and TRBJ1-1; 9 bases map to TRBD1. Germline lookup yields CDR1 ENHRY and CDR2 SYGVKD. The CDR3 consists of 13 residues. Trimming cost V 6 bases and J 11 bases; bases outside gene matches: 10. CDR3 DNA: TGTGCCATCAGCTGGGACAGGGATTACGGGGCTTTCTTT. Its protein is CAISWDRDYGAFF.

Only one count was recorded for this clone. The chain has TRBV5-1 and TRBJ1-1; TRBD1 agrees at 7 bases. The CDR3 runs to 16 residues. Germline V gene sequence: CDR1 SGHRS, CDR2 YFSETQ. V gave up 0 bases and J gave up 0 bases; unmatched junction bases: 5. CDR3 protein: CASSLAGGIMNTEAFF. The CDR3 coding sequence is TGCGCCAGCAGCTTGGCAGGGGGGATCATGAACACTGAAGCTTTCTTT.

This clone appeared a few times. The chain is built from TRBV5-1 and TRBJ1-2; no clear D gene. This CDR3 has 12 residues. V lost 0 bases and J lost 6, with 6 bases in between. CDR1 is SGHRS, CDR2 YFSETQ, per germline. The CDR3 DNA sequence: TGCGCCAGCAGCTTGGTGGCAGATGGCTACACCTTC. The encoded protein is CASSLVADGYTF.

CDR3 nucleotides: TGTGCCAGTAGTCCCCAGGGAAGGCCAACGGGTACTGAAGCTTTCTTT. Protein product: CASSPQGRPTGTEAFF. The rearrangement uses TRBV19 and TRBJ1-1; possible D gene TRBD1, 5 bases. The CDR3 contains 16 residues. The V and J ends lost 5 bases and 5 bases respectively, with 21 bases between them. Germline V gene sequence: CDR1 LNHDA, CDR2 SQIVND (reference sequence).

The CDR3 sequence: CASSPLTGRDSSGGSTDTQYF. For the CDR3, the DNA is TGTGCCAGCAGCCCCTTAACGGGCAGGGATTCTAGCGGGGGATCCACAGATACGCAGTATTTT. The J gene is TRBJ2-3, the V gene TRBV14, with TRBD2 matching 10 bases. Germline V gene data show CDR1 as SGHDN and CDR2 as FVKESK. Unmatched junction bases numbered 21, after V lost 4 bases and J lost 2 bases. The CDR3 spans 21 residues.

CDR3 protein: CASSIRGNSPLHF. The DNA of the CDR3 is TGTGCCAGCAGCATTCGGGGAAATTCACCCCTCCACTTT. The rearrangement joins TRBV5-6 to TRBJ1-6; D remains unclear. V lost 4 bases and J 7 bases, leaving 9 bases between the germline ends. Germline values: CDR1 SGHDT, CDR2 YYEEEE. The CDR3 has 13 residues.

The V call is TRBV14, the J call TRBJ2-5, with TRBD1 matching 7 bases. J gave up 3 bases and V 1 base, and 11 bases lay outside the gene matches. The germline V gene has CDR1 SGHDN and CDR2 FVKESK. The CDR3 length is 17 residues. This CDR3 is CASSQGYRDSWEETQYF. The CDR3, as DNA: TGTGCCAGCAGCCAAGGGTACCGGGACAGCTGGGAAGAGACCCAGTACTTC. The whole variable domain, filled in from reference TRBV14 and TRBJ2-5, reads EAGVTQFPSHSVIEKGQTVTLRCDPISGHDNLYWYRRVMGKEIKFLLHFVKESKQDESGMPNNRFLAERTGGTYSTLKVQPAELEDSGVYFCASSQGYRDSWEETQYFGPGTRLLVL.

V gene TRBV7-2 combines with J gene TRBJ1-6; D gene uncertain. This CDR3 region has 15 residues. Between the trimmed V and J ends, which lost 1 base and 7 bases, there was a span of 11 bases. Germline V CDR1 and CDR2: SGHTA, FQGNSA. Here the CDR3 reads CASSLGTTGNSPLHF. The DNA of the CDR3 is TGTGCCAGCAGCTTAGGAACAACGGGAAATTCACCCCTCCACTTT.

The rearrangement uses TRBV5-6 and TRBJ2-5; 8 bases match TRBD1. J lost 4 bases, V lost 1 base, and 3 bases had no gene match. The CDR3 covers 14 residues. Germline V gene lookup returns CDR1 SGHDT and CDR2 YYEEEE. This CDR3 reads CASSLTGTGETQYF. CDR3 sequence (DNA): TGTGCCAGCAGCTTGACAGGGACAGGAGAGACCCAGTACTTC.

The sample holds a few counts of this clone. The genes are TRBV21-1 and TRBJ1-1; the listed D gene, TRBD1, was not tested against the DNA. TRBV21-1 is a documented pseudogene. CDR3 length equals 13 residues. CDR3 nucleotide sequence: TGTGCCAGCAAGGGACAGGGAAGCCCTGAAGCTTTCTTT. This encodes CASKGQGSPEAFF.

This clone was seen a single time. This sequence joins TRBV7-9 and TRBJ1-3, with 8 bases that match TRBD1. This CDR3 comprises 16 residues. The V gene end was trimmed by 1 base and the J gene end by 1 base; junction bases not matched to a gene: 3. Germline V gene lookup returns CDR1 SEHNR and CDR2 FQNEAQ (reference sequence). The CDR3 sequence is CASSLGYRGSGNTIYF. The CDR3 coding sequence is TGTGCCAGCAGCTTAGGCTACAGGGGGTCTGGAAACACCATATATTTT.

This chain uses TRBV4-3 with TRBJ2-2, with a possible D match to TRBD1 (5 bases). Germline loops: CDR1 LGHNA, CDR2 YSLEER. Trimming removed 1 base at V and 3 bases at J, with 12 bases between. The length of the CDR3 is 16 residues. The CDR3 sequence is CASSQVVGAHTGELFF. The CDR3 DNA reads TGCGCCAGCAGCCAAGTCGTAGGGGCTCACACCGGGGAGCTGTTTTTT.

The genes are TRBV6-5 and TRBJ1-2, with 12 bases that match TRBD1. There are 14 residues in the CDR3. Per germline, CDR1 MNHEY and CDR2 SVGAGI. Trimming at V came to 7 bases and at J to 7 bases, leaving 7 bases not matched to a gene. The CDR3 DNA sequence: TGTGCCAGCACCCCCGGGACAGGGGGCTTTGGCTACACCTTC. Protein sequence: CASTPGTGGFGYTF.

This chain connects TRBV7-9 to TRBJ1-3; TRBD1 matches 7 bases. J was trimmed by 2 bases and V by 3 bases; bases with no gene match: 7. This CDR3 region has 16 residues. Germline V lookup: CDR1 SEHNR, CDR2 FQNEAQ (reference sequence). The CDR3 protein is CASSFNRGSAGNTIYF. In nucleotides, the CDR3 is TGTGCCAGCAGCTTCAACAGGGGATCAGCTGGAAACACCATATATTTT. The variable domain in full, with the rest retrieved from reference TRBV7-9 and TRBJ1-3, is DTGVSQNPRHKITKRGQNVTFRCDPISEHNRLYWYRQTLGQGPEFLTYFQNEAQLEKSRLLSDRFSAERPKGSFSTLEIQRTEQGDSAMYLCASSFNRGSAGNTIYFGEGSWLTVV.